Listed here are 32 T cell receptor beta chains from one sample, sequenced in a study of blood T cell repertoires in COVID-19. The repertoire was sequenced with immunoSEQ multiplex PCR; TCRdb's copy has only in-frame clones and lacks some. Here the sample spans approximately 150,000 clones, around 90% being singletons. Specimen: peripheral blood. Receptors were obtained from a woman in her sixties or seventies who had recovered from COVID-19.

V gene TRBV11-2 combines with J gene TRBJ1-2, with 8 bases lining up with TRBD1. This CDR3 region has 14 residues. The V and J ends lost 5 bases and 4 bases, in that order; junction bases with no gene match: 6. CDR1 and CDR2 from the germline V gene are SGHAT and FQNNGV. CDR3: CASSPGQGPYGYTF. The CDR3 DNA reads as TGTGCCAGCAGCCCTGGACAGGGTCCCTATGGCTACACCTTC.

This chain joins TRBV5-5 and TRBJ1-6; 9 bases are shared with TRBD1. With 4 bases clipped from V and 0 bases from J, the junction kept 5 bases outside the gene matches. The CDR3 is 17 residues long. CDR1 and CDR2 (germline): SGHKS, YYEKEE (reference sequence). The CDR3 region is CASSLGTGSSYNSPLHF. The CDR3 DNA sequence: TGTGCCAGCAGCCTAGGGACAGGGAGCTCCTATAATTCACCCCTCCACTTT.

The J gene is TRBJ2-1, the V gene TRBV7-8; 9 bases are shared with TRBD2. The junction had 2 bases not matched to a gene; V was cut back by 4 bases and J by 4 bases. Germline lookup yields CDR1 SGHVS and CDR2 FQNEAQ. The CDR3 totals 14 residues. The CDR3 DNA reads TGTGCCAGCAGCTCGAGCGGGGGGTACAATGAGCAGTTCTTC. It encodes CASSSSGGYNEQFF.

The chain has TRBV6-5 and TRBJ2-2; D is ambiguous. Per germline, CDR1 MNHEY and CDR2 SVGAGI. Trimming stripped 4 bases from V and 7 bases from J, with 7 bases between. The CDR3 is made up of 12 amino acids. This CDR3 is CASSSIVGELFF. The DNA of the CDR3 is TGTGCCAGCAGTTCCATAGTCGGGGAGCTGTTTTTT.

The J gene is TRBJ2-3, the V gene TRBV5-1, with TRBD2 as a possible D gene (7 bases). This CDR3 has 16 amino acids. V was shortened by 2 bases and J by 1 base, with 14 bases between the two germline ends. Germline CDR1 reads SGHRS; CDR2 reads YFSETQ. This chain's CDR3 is CASSFGGGAGTDTQYF. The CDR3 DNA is TGCGCCAGCAGCTTCGGCGGGGGCGCCGGCACAGATACGCAGTATTTT.

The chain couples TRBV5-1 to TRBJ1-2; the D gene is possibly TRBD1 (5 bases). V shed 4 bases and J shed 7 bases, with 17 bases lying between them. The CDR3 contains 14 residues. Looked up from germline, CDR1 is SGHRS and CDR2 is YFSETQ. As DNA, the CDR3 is TGCGCCAGCAGCGGGAACGAGCCCGGGGGTGGCTACACCTTC. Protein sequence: CASSGNEPGGGYTF.

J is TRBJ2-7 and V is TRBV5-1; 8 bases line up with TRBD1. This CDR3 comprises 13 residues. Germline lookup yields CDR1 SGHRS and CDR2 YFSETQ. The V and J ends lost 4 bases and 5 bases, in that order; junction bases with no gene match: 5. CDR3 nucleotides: TGCGCCAGCAGCGGACAGGGAATGGACGAGCAGTACTTC. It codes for CASSGQGMDEQYF.

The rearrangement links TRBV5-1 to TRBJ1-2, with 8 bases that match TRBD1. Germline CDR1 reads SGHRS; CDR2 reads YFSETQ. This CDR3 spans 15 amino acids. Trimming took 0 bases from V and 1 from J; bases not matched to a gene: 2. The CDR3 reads CASSLGDRSNYGYTF. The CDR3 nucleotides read TGCGCCAGCAGCTTGGGGGACAGGAGTAACTATGGCTACACCTTC. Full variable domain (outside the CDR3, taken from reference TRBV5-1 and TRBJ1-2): KAGVTQTPRYLIKTRGQQVTLSCSPISGHRSVSWYQQTPGQGLQFLFEYFSETQRNKGNFPGRFSGRQFSNSRSEMNVSTLELGDSALYLCASSLGDRSNYGYTFGSGTRLTVV.

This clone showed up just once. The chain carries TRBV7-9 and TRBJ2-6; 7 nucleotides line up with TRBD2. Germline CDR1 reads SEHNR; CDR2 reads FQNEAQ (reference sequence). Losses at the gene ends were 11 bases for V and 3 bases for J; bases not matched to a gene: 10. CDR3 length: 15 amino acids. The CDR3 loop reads CAPVAGVGGANVLTF. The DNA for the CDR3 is TGTGCCCCCGTGGCGGGGGTGGGTGGGGCCAACGTCCTGACTTTC. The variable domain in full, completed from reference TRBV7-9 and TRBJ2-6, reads DTGVSQNPRHKITKRGQNVTFRCDPISEHNRLYWYRQTLGQGPEFLTYFQNEAQLEKSRLLSDRFSAERPKGSFSTLEIQRTEQGDSAMYLCAPVAGVGGANVLTFGAGSRLTVL.

The CDR3 sequence: CASSSGYEQYF. The CDR3 DNA reads as TGTGCCAGCAGCTCAGGGTACGAGCAGTACTTC. J is TRBJ2-7 and V is TRBV25-1, with D possibly being TRBD1 (5 bases). The V gene's germline CDR1 is MGHDK and CDR2 SYGVNS. This CDR3 is built from 11 residues. Trimming took 6 bases from V and 4 from J, leaving 7 bases between them.

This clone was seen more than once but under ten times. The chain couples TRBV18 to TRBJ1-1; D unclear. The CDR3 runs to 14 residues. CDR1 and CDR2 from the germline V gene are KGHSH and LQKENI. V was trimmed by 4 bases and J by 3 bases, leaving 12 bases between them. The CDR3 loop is CASSLEHVDTEAFF. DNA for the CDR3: TGTGCCAGCTCACTCGAACATGTGGACACTGAAGCTTTCTTT.

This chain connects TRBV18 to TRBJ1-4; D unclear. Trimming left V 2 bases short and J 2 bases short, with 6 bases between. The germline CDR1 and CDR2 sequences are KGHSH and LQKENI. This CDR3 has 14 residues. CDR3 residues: CASSPGRTNEKLFF. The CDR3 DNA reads TGTGCCAGCTCACCAGGGAGGACTAATGAAAAACTGTTTTTT.

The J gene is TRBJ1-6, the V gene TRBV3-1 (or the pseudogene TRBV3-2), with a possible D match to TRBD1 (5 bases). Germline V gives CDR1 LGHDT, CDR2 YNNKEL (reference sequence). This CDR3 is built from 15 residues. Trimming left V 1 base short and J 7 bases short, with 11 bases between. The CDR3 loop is CASSQVRGGNSPLHF. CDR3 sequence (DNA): TGTGCCAGCAGCCAAGTACGGGGGGGAAATTCACCCCTCCACTTT.

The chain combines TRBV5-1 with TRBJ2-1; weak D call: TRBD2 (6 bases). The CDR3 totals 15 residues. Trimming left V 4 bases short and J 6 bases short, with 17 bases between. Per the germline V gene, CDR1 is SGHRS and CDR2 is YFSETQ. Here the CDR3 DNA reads TGCGCCAGCAGCCTGGACTACCCCCCCAGCAATGAGCAGTTCTTC. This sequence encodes CASSLDYPPSNEQFF.

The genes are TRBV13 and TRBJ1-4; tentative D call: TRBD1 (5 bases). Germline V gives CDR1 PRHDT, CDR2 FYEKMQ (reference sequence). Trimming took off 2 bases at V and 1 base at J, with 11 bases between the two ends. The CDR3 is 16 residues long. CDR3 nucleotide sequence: TGTGCCAGCAGCTTATTCAGGGATAGAACTAATGAAAAACTGTTTTTT. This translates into CASSLFRDRTNEKLFF.

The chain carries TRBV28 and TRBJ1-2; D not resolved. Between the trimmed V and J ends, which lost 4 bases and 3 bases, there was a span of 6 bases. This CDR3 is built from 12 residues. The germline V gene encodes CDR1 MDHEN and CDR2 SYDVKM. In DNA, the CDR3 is TGTGCCAGCAGTTCCGGTTACTATGGCTACACCTTC. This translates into CASSSGYYGYTF.

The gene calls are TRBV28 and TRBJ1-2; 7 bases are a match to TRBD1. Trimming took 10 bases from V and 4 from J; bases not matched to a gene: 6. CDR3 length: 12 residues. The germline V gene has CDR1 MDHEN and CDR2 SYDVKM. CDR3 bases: TGTGCCACCTGGACAGGAGGCTATGGCTACACCTTC. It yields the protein CATWTGGYGYTF.

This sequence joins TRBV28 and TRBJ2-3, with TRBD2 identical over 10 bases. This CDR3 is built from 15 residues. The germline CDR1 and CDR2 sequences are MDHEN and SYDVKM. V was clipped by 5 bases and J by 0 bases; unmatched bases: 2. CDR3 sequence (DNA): TGTGCCAGCAGTCCTAGCGGGGGTAGCACAGATACGCAGTATTTT. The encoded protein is CASSPSGGSTDTQYF.

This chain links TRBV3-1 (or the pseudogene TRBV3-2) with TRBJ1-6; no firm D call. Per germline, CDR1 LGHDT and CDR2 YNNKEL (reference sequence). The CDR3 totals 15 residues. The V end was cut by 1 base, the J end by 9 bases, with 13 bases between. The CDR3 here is CASSQVVVGGSPLHF. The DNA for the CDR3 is TGTGCCAGCAGCCAAGTTGTTGTTGGCGGTTCACCCCTCCACTTT.

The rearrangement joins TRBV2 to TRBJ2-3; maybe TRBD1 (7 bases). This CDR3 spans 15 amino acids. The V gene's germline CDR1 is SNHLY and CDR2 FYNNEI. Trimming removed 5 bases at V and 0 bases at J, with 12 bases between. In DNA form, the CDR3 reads TGTGCCAGCAGTCTTCAGGGGGGAAGCACAGATACGCAGTATTTT. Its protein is CASSLQGGSTDTQYF.

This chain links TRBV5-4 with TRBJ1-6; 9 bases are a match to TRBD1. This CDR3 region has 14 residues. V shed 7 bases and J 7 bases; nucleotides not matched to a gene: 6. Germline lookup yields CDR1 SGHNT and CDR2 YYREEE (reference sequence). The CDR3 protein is CASYGDRVNSPLHF. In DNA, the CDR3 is TGTGCCAGCTACGGGGACAGGGTAAATTCACCCCTCCACTTT.

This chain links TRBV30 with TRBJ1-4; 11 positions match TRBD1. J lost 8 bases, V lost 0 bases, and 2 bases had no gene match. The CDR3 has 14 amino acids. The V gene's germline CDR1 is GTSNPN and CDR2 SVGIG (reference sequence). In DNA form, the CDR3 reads TGTGCCTGGAGTGTGGACAGGGGGCGCGAAAAACTGTTTTTT. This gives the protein CAWSVDRGREKLFF.

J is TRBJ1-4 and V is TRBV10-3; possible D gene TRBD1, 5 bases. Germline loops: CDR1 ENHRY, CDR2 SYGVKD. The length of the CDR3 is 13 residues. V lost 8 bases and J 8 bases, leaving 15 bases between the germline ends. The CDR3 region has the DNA TGTGCCATCCGTGGCAGGGAAGGGGAAAAACTGTTTTTT. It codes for CAIRGREGEKLFF.

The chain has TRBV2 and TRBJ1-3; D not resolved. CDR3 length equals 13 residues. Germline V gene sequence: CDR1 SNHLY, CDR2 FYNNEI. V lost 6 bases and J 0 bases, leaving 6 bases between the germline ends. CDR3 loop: CASRLSSGNTIYF. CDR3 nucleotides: TGTGCCAGCAGGCTGAGCTCTGGAAACACCATATATTTT.

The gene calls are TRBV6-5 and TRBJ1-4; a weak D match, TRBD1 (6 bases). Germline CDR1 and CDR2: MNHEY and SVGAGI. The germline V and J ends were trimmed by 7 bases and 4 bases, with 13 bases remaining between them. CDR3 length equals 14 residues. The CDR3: CASTLRGNNEKLFF. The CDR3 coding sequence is TGTGCCAGCACCCTCAGGGGCAATAATGAAAAACTGTTTTTT.

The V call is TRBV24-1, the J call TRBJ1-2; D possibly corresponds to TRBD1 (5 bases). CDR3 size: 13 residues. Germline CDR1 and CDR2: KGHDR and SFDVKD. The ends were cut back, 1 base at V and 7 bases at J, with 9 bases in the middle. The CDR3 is CATSDFTGLGYTF. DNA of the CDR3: TGTGCCACCAGTGATTTTACAGGTCTTGGCTACACCTTC.

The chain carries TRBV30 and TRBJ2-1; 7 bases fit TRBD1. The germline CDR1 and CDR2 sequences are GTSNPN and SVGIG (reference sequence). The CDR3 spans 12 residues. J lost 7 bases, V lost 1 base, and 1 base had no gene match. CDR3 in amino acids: CAWSEQGNEQFF. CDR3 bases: TGTGCCTGGAGTGAACAGGGGAATGAGCAGTTCTTC.

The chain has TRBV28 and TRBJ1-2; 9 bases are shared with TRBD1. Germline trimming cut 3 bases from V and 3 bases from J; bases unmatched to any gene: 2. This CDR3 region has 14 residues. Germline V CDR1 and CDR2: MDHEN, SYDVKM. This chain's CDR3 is CASSLGQGHYGYTF. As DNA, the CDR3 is TGTGCCAGCAGTTTGGGACAGGGACACTATGGCTACACCTTC.

CDR3 in DNA: TGTGCCAGCAGCTTGGGGGGACAGGCATCAACTAATGAAAAACTGTTTTTT. Its translation: CASSLGGQASTNEKLFF. The chain carries TRBV5-4 and TRBJ1-4; 8 positions agree with TRBD1. The germline V gene has CDR1 SGHNT and CDR2 YYREEE (reference sequence). Trimming at V came to 0 bases and at J to 0 bases, leaving 4 bases not matched to a gene. The CDR3 is made up of 17 amino acids.

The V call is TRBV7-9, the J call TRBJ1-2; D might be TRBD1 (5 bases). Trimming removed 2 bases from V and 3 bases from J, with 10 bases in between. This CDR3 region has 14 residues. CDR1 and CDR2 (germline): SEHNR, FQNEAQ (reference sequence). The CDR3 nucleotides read TGTGCCAGCAGCTTACTCGGCAGGGACTATGGCTACACCTTC. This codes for CASSLLGRDYGYTF. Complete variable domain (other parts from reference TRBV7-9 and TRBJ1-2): DTGVSQNPRHKITKRGQNVTFRCDPISEHNRLYWYRQTLGQGPEFLTYFQNEAQLEKSRLLSDRFSAERPKGSFSTLEIQRTEQGDSAMYLCASSLLGRDYGYTFGSGTRLTVV.

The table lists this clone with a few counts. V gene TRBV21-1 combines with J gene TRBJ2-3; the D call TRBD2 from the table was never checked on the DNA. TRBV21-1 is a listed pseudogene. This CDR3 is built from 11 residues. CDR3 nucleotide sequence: TGTGCCAGCAGCCCCCGGGATACGCAGTATTTT. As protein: CASSPRDTQYF.

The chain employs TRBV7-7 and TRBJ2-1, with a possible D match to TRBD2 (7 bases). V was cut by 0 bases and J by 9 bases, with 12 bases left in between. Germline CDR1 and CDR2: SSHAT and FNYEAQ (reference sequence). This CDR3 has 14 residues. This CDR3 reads CASSLAGGQGEQFF. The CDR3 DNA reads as TGTGCCAGCAGCTTAGCGGGGGGGCAGGGTGAGCAGTTCTTC.